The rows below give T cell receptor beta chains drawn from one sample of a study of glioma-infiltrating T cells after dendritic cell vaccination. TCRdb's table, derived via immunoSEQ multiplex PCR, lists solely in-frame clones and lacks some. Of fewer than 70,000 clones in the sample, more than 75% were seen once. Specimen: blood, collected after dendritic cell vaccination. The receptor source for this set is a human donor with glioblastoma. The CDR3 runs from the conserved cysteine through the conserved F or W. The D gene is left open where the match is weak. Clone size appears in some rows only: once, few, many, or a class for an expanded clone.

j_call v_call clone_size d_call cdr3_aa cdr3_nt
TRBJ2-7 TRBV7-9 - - CASSLGYGRIDYEQYF TGTGCCAGCAGCTTAGGGTATGGCAGGATCGACTACGAGCAGTACTTC
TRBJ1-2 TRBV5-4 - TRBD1 CASSESPGQGMIYGYTF TGTGCCAGCAGCGAATCCCCGGGACAGGGAATGATCTATGGCTACACCTTC
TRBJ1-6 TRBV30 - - CAWSVELSNSPLHF TGTGCCTGGAGTGTAGAATTGAGCAATTCACCCCTCCACTTT
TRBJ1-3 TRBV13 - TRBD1 CASSTGQGAGNTIYF TGTGCCAGCAGCACCGGACAGGGGGCTGGAAACACCATATATTTT
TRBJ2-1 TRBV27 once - CASSFGRPSNNEQFF TGTGCCAGCAGTTTTGGGAGACCGTCGAACAATGAGCAGTTCTTC
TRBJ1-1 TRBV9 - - CASSVGSQLSPEAFF TGTGCCAGCAGCGTAGGCTCACAGCTGAGCCCTGAAGCTTTCTTT
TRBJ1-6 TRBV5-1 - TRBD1 CASSSGTGVSPLHF TGCGCCAGCAGCTCCGGGACAGGGGTATCACCCCTCCACTTT
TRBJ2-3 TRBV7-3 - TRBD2 CASSLFSGGAADTQYF TGTGCCAGCAGCTTGTTTAGCGGGGGGGCAGCAGATACGCAGTATTTT
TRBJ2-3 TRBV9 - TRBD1 CASTRDRDTDTQYF TGTGCCAGCACCCGGGACAGGGACACAGATACGCAGTATTTT
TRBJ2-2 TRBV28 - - CASSLGPISRPGELFF TGTGCCAGCAGTTTAGGCCCCATCTCGAGGCCCGGGGAGCTGTTTTTT
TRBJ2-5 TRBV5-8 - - CASSFLQETQYF TGTGCCAGCAGCTTTTTACAAGAGACCCAGTACTTC
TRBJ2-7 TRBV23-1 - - CASNQTGEQYF TGCGCCAGCAATCAGACAGGCGAGCAGTACTTC
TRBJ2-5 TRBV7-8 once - CASSRTRLLTQETQYF TGTGCCAGCAGCCGCACGCGGCTCCTAACACAAGAGACCCAGTACTTC
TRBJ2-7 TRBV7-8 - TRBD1 CASSLVGQVSYEQYF TGTGCCAGCAGCTTAGTGGGACAGGTCTCCTACGAGCAGTACTTC
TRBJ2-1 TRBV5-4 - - CASSPQEGSYNEQFF TGTGCCAGCAGCCCCCAGGAGGGCTCCTACAATGAGCAGTTCTTC
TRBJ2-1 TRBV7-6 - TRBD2 CASSLGDSGLVGKQFF TGTGCCAGCAGCTTAGGGGACTCGGGACTAGTCGGAAAGCAGTTCTTC
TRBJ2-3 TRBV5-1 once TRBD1 CASSKGQGLSDTQYF TGCGCCAGCAGCAAAGGACAGGGTTTATCAGATACGCAGTATTTT
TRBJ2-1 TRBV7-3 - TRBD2 CASSLTSPGGGSNEQFF TGTGCCAGCAGCTTAACGTCACCCGGGGGGGGCTCCAATGAGCAGTTCTTC
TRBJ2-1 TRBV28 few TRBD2 CASSRGGDKFF TGTGCCAGCAGTCGCGGGGGGGACAAGTTCTTC
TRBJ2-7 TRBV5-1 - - CASSLRGSPYEQYF TGCGCCAGCAGCTTGCGCGGATCCCCCTACGAGCAGTACTTC
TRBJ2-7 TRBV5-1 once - CASSRQVGREQYF TGCGCCAGCAGCCGACAGGTCGGACGGGAGCAGTACTTC
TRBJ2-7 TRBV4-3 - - CASSASTRGEQYF TGCGCCAGCAGCGCCTCAACACGGGGCGAGCAGTACTTC
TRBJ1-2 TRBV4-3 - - CASSQGLSQIIRIQGRNGYTF TGCGCCAGCAGCCAAGGGCTCAGCCAAATCATTCGGATACAGGGTAGAAATGGCTACACCTTC
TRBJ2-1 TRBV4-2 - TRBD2 CASSQEGWRGGNNEQFF TGTGCCAGCAGCCAAGAGGGATGGCGGGGGGGTAACAATGAGCAGTTCTTC
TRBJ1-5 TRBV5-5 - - CASSFDIYSNQPQHF TGTGCCAGCAGCTTCGACATCTATAGCAATCAGCCCCAGCATTTT
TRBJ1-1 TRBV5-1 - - CASRLGESNTEAFF TGCGCCAGCCGCCTTGGGGAGTCGAACACTGAAGCTTTCTTT
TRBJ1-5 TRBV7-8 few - CASSLLSNQPQHF TGTGCCAGCAGCTTACTAAGCAATCAGCCCCAGCATTTT
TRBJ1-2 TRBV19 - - CASSPGQANYGYTF TGTGCCAGTAGTCCCGGACAAGCTAACTATGGCTACACCTTC
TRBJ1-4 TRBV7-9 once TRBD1 CASSAQGGLTNEKLFF TGTGCCAGCAGCGCACAGGGGGGGCTAACTAATGAAAAACTGTTTTTT
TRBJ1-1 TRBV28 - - CASSLGGARKAFF TGTGCCAGCAGTTTAGGGGGGGCTCGTAAAGCTTTCTTT
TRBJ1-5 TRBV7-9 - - CASSQDTVNQPQHF TGTGCCAGCAGCCAGGACACCGTTAATCAGCCCCAGCATTTT
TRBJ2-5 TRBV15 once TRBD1 CATSSNDREPETQYF TGTGCCACCAGCAGTAATGACAGGGAACCGGAGACCCAGTACTTC
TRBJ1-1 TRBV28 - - CASSFLQMNTEAFF TGTGCCAGCAGTTTTTTACAGATGAACACTGAAGCTTTCTTT
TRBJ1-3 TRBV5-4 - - CASSSPGRNTIYF TGTGCCAGCAGCTCTCCAGGGCGGAACACCATATATTTT
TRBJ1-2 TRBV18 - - CASSPPSTYYGYTF TGTGCCAGCTCACCACCGAGCACCTACTATGGCTACACCTTC
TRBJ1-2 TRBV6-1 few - CASSEGWTGYTF TGTGCCAGCAGTGAGGGGTGGACAGGCTACACCTTC
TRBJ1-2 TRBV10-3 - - CAISFGTPNPYYGYTF TGTGCCATCTCGTTTGGGACACCCAATCCCTACTATGGCTACACCTTC
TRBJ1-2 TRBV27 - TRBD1 CASSRQGAGYGYTF TGTGCCAGCAGTCGACAGGGGGCGGGCTATGGCTACACCTTC
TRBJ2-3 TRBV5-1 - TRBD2 CASSVRLAGSTDTQYF TGCGCCAGCAGCGTTCGGCTAGCGGGGAGCACAGATACGCAGTATTTT
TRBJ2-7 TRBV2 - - CASSQSPEQYF TGTGCCAGCAGCCAGTCCCCCGAGCAGTACTTC
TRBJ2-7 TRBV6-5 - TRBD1 CASSPGTAYEQYF TGTGCCAGCAGTCCCGGGACAGCCTACGAGCAGTACTTC
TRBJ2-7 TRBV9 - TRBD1 CASSVRAGGPYEQYF TGTGCCAGCAGCGTACGGGCAGGGGGTCCCTACGAGCAGTACTTC
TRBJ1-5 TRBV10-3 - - CAIGDSGKEPQHF TGTGCCATCGGTGACTCCGGGAAGGAGCCCCAGCATTTT
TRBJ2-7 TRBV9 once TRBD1 CASSVGGQGTDEQYF TGTGCCAGCAGCGTAGGGGGACAGGGGACGGACGAGCAGTACTTC
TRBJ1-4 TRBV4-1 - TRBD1 CASSLQGAPGEKLFF TGCGCCAGCAGCCTGCAGGGGGCGCCTGGTGAAAAACTGTTTTTT
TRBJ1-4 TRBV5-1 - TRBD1 CASSFGQGATNEKLFF TGCGCCAGCAGCTTTGGACAGGGCGCAACTAATGAAAAACTGTTTTTT
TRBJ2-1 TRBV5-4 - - CASSSRQARINEQFF TGTGCCAGCAGCTCTCGACAAGCCCGCATCAATGAGCAGTTCTTC
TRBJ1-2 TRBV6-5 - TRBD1 CASSYSRTGGGYGYTF TGTGCCAGCAGTTACTCCAGGACAGGGGGGGGCTATGGCTACACCTTC
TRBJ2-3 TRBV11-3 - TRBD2 CASSLDGRTSGSTDTQYF TGTGCCAGCAGCTTAGATGGCCGGACTAGCGGGAGCACAGATACGCAGTATTTT
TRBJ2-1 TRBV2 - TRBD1 CASSATGGSYNEQFF TGTGCCAGCAGTGCGACAGGGGGCTCCTACAATGAGCAGTTCTTC
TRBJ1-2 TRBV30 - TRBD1 CAWSLDRVYYGYTF TGTGCCTGGAGTTTGGACAGGGTCTACTATGGCTACACCTTC
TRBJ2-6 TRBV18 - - CASSGVGATSGANVLTF TGTGCCAGCTCCGGGGTGGGGGCGACCTCTGGGGCCAACGTCCTGACTTTC
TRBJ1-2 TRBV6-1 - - CASSPDSHYGYTF TGTGCCAGCAGCCCCGACAGCCACTATGGCTACACCTTC
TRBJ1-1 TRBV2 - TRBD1 CASSPEEGAGEAFF TGTGCCAGCTCCCCGGAGGAGGGGGCGGGTGAAGCTTTCTTT
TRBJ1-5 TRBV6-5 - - CASRPGNGPQHF TGTGCCAGCAGGCCCGGTAATGGGCCCCAGCATTTT